The 23 T cell receptor beta chains presented below share a single source sample, sequenced in a study of blood T cell repertoires in COVID-19. The repertoire was sequenced with immunoSEQ multiplex PCR; TCRdb's copy has only in-frame clones and lacks some. The sample yields approximately 22,000 clones, around 90% seen once. Sequenced: peripheral blood. Receptors originate from an older man with active COVID-19.

In this sample, this clone turned up a few times. The rearrangement joins TRBV11-1 to TRBJ2-7; weak D call: TRBD1 (5 bases). CDR3 length equals 17 residues. V lost 0 bases, J lost 5 bases, and 20 bases lay in between. Germline V lookup: CDR1 SGHAT, CDR2 FQDESV (reference sequence). The CDR3 protein is CASSLAIMFSRGHEQYF. The CDR3 DNA reads TGTGCCAGCAGCTTAGCAATTATGTTTTCAAGGGGCCACGAGCAGTACTTC.

This sequence joins TRBV28 and TRBJ1-2, with D hard to call. This CDR3 comprises 12 residues. From germline, CDR1 is MDHEN and CDR2 SYDVKM. Trimming removed 3 bases at V and 5 bases at J, with 7 bases between. CDR3 sequence reads: CASSFTNYGYTF. CDR3 nucleotide sequence: TGTGCCAGCAGTTTCACAAATTATGGCTACACCTTC.

The chain's CDR3 is CASSYTVEGSIYEQYF. The CDR3 DNA reads as TGTGCCAGCAGCTATACCGTGGAAGGGAGTATCTACGAGCAGTACTTC. The chain is built from TRBV3-1 (or the pseudogene TRBV3-2) and TRBJ2-7; possibly TRBD2 for D (5 bases). The CDR3 spans 16 residues. The germline V and J ends were trimmed by 5 bases and 3 bases, with 20 bases remaining between them. Germline CDR1 reads LGHDT; CDR2 reads YNNKEL (reference sequence).

This clone turned up a few times. The identical CDR3 is also encoded by other nucleotide sequences in the sample. The chain links TRBV6-2 or TRBV6-3 to TRBJ2-5, with a tentative D call TRBD2 (5 bases). The CDR3 sequence is 12 residues long. The germline gives CDR1 MNHEY, CDR2 SVGEGT. The V end was cut by 6 bases, the J end by 5 bases, with 10 bases between. This CDR3 is CASSLRRETQYF. CDR3 nucleotide sequence: TGTGCCAGCAGCCTAAGGAGGGAGACCCAGTACTTC.

The chain recombines TRBV30 with TRBJ1-4; tentative D call: TRBD1 (6 bases). CDR1 GTSNPN and CDR2 SVGIG come from the germline V gene (reference sequence). This CDR3 contains 14 residues. V shed 3 bases and J shed 4 bases, with 12 bases lying between them. The CDR3 spells CAWRLGAINEKLFF. DNA for the CDR3: TGTGCCTGGAGACTGGGGGCGATTAATGAAAAACTGTTTTTT.

The J gene is TRBJ2-1, the V gene TRBV7-2; 7 bases match TRBD1. This CDR3 comprises 15 residues. Germline V gene sequence: CDR1 SGHTA, CDR2 FQGNSA. Losses at the gene ends were 6 bases for V and 4 bases for J; bases not matched to a gene: 9. The CDR3 DNA follows: TGTGCCAGCAGTTTGTCCCGGGACAGTTACAATGAGCAGTTCTTC. This gives the protein CASSLSRDSYNEQFF.

The chain links TRBV30 to TRBJ2-3; 9 bases line up with TRBD2. Losses at the gene ends were 1 base for V and 2 bases for J; bases not matched to a gene: 4. Germline CDR1 GTSNPN, CDR2 SVGIG (reference sequence). This CDR3 is built from 15 residues. The CDR3 coding sequence is TGTGCCTGGAGTGATCGACTAGCGGACACAGATACGCAGTATTTT. Translated, it gives CAWSDRLADTDTQYF.

Only one count was recorded for this clone. The chain joins TRBV4-2 to TRBJ1-5; D unclear. The CDR3 length is 14 residues. Looked up from germline, CDR1 is LGHNA and CDR2 is YNFKEQ. V lost 4 bases and J lost 4, with 11 bases in between. CDR3 loop: CASSREGWNQPQHF. DNA for the CDR3: TGTGCCAGCAGCCGGGAGGGTTGGAATCAGCCCCAGCATTTT.

This rearrangement joins TRBV18 to TRBJ1-2; D may be TRBD1 (6 bases). CDR3 length: 16 amino acids. Trimming took 2 bases from V and 4 from J, leaving 17 bases between them. Per germline, CDR1 KGHSH and CDR2 LQKENI. CDR3 protein: CASSPRPGDFRYGYTF. The CDR3 DNA sequence: TGTGCCAGCTCACCAAGACCAGGGGATTTCCGCTATGGCTACACCTTC.

V is TRBV12-5 and J is TRBJ2-1; 9 nucleotides line up with TRBD2. Trimming took 6 bases from V and 6 from J; bases not matched to a gene: 6. CDR3 size: 14 residues. Germline-derived CDR1 and CDR2 are LGHNT and FRNRAP. For the CDR3, the DNA is TGTGCTAGTGGGACGGGACTAGCATCCAATGAGCAGTTCTTC. Encoded protein: CASGTGLASNEQFF.

The chain couples TRBV9 to TRBJ2-7, with 7 bases fitting TRBD2. Losses at the gene ends were 6 bases for V and 3 bases for J; bases not matched to a gene: 12. Germline V CDR1 and CDR2: SGDLS, YYNGEE. The CDR3 runs 15 residues. The CDR3 DNA reads as TGTGCCAGCACCCTAGGGGCGGGAGTTGGCTACGAGCAGTACTTC. It specifies CASTLGAGVGYEQYF.

As concerns this clone: In the same sample, other DNA sequences code for this CDR3. The genes are TRBV19 and TRBJ2-7; 9 positions agree with TRBD1. Germline CDR1 and CDR2: LNHDA and SQIVND (reference sequence). Germline trimming cut 4 bases from V and 4 bases from J; bases unmatched to any gene: 2. The CDR3 runs 13 residues. CDR3 DNA: TGTGCCAGTAGTAGGGGACAGGGTTACGAGCAGTACTTC. As protein: CASSRGQGYEQYF.

The chain links TRBV24-1 to TRBJ1-1; possible D gene TRBD1, 6 bases. The V end lost 7 bases, the J end lost 5 bases, and 13 bases lay between the germline ends. Germline V gene sequence: CDR1 KGHDR, CDR2 SFDVKD. The CDR3 runs to 13 residues. CDR3 in amino acids: CATRGAVGTEAFF. CDR3 coding DNA: TGTGCCACCAGGGGGGCCGTTGGGACTGAAGCTTTCTTT.

The rearrangement links TRBV18 to TRBJ1-1; 7 bases line up with TRBD1. Per the germline V gene, CDR1 is KGHSH and CDR2 is LQKENI. The CDR3 contains 14 residues. J was trimmed by 1 base and V by 4 bases; bases with no gene match: 3. CDR3 residues: CASSRDSGNTEAFF. CDR3 coding DNA: TGTGCCAGCTCACGGGACAGTGGGAACACTGAAGCTTTCTTT.

The chain uses TRBV6-1 and TRBJ2-7, with 8 bases aligning to TRBD2. The junction had 3 bases not matched to a gene; V was cut back by 2 bases and J by 0 bases. Germline V lookup: CDR1 MNHNS, CDR2 SASEGT. CDR3 length equals 15 residues. The CDR3 DNA reads as TGTGCCAGCAGTGAAATAGCGGGAAGCTCCTACGAGCAGTACTTC. Its protein is CASSEIAGSSYEQYF.

This chain connects TRBV6-5 to TRBJ1-2; TRBD1 matches 7 bases. The junction had 5 bases not matched to a gene; V was cut back by 5 bases and J by 8 bases. The CDR3 totals 12 residues. In germline, CDR1 is MNHEY, CDR2 SVGAGI. The CDR3 region has the DNA TGTGCCAGCAGTCTACAGGGGCGGGGCTACACCTTC. This codes for CASSLQGRGYTF.

Judged by abundance, this clone is medium-sized. This sequence joins TRBV7-9 and TRBJ1-1; unclear D gene. CDR3 size: 11 residues. The germline CDR1 and CDR2 sequences are SEHNR and FQNEAQ (reference sequence). Trimming cost V 3 bases and J 9 bases, with 8 bases left between them. This chain's CDR3 is CASSFGTKAFF. DNA for the CDR3: TGTGCCAGCAGCTTTGGTACAAAAGCTTTCTTT.

The V call is TRBV4-3, the J call TRBJ2-7; D might be TRBD2 (6 bases). This CDR3 region has 13 residues. Germline loops: CDR1 LGHNA, CDR2 YSLEER. The V end was cut by 1 base, the J end by 7 bases, with 11 bases between. This CDR3 reads CASSQGRGWEQYF. The CDR3 DNA is TGCGCCAGCAGCCAAGGGAGGGGCTGGGAGCAGTACTTC.

The CDR3 DNA sequence: TGTGCCAGCACCTCCTCCCGGGCGGGGCAGCCACGTCCCTATGGGGGAAACGTCCTGACTTTC. It translates to CASTSSRAGQPRPYGGNVLTF. The chain has TRBV28 and TRBJ2-6; TRBD2 might be the D (6 bases). CDR3 length: 21 amino acids. The V end lost 7 bases, the J end lost 10 bases, and 38 bases lay between the germline ends. Per the germline V gene, CDR1 is MDHEN and CDR2 is SYDVKM.

This sequence joins TRBV24-1 and TRBJ2-5; D may be TRBD1 (5 bases). Germline V gene sequence: CDR1 KGHDR, CDR2 SFDVKD. V gave up 1 base and J gave up 5 bases, with 16 bases separating them. The CDR3 loop spans 16 amino acids. This CDR3 reads CATSDFRGVAGETQYF. The CDR3 DNA sequence: TGTGCCACCAGTGATTTTAGGGGCGTAGCCGGGGAGACCCAGTACTTC.

The rearrangement joins TRBV6-6 to TRBJ1-1; TRBD1 matches 7 bases. Germline V gene data show CDR1 as MNHNY and CDR2 as SVGAGI (reference sequence). The CDR3 totals 15 residues. V gave up 5 bases and J gave up 1 base; unmatched junction bases: 7. In nucleotides, the CDR3 is TGTGCCAGCAGTAAGACAGGGAGAGCGAACACTGAAGCTTTCTTT. Translation: CASSKTGRANTEAFF.

V usage is TRBV4-1 and J usage is TRBJ2-7, with TRBD1 matching 7 bases. Germline V lookup: CDR1 MGHRA, CDR2 YSYEKL. V was pared by 3 bases and J by 2 bases, with 4 bases of the junction left unmatched. The CDR3 spans 14 residues. The CDR3 bases are TGCGCCAGCAGCCACGCGACAGGGACCTACGAGCAGTACTTC. As protein: CASSHATGTYEQYF.

The rearrangement joins TRBV5-4 to TRBJ1-5; perhaps TRBD1 as D (5 bases). Germline V gene data show CDR1 as SGHNT and CDR2 as YYREEE (reference sequence). The CDR3 length is 16 residues. Trimming took 3 bases from V and 0 from J, leaving 13 bases between them. The CDR3 protein is CASSSGGRSSNQPQHF. The CDR3 coding sequence is TGTGCCAGCAGCTCGGGGGGTCGCAGTAGCAATCAGCCCCAGCATTTT.